This TCR beta chain was recovered during a study of blood T cell repertoires in COVID-19 (dated by TCRdb to between 2020 and 2021). Regarding the research as a whole: Collaborator samples came from the United States, Italy and Spain and covered acute and convalescent phases of COVID-19. The material from the prospective study consisted of cDNA or gDNA derived from T cells, B-cell-depleted T cells, or PBMCs. A freely available public database, intended as a resource for researchers studying the immune response to SARS-CoV-2, is where the repertoires were released. Deeply sampled blood TCRbeta repertoires from subjects exposed to, actively infected with, or recovered from COVID-19 were included in the dataset. HLA class I and class II types, where available, came from metadata supplied by the sample provider rather than from assay-based typing. A de-identified subject ID, COVID-19 status, age in years and sex were almost always included in the sample metadata. The samples were drawn from the first 160 participants of the ongoing ImmuneRACE study and from some 1,300 subjects provided by 6 global collaborators. What the study reported, not specific to this receptor: Clinical and demographic metadata were provided uncurated, with the amount varying by source and participant.

TCRbeta CDR3 regions were amplified from genomic DNA by means of the immunoSEQ Assay, a bias-controlled multiplex PCR. The authors' pipeline ran thus. The number of nucleated cells in each sample was estimated from the amplification of reference gene primers within the assay. To quantify the absolute abundance of each unique TCRbeta CDR3 rearrangement, sequence reads were collapsed and filtered. For each sample, productive Simpson clonality was calculated as the square root of Simpson's diversity index across productive rearrangements. The table comes from immuneACCESS by way of TCRdb, which keeps in-frame sequences with V and J called. Part of the clones is missing from these tables; in studies checked, under half for an unresolved V gene and the rest for unknown reasons. The V and J calls and clone size are taken from that table; D and trimming were inferred from the DNA. This sample holds around 150,000 clones; 87% were observed only once. The ten largest clonotypes hold over 2% of the sample.

A note on this clone: The antigen it binds to is not known. One base away there is no much larger clone; base qualities are not given.

Unmatched junction bases come to 8, with V trimmed by 7 bases and J by 0 bases. From the germline V gene, CDR1 is MNHEY and CDR2 is SVGAGI. The CDR3, cysteine through phenylalanine, is 15 amino acids long. Kept here is only the CDR3 DNA, which spans 45 bases and is read in frame from base 1. Whole blood was collected in K2EDTA tubes by collaborating institutions according to the institutions' own protocols. Collaborator samples were shipped for TCRbeta analysis as frozen whole blood, isolated PBMCs, or DNA extracted from either sample type. The specimen sequenced was peripheral blood. The source of this sequence is a man aged 45-60 years with active COVID-19. The receptor chain draws on TRBV6-5 and TRBJ1-1; 7 bases in the junction line up with TRBD1. The sequence in DNA is TGTGCCAGCACCAGACAGGGCCGAATGAACACTGAAGCTTTCTTT. It specifies CASTRQGRMNTEAFF.